These 10 T cell receptor beta chains were sequenced from one sample in a study of T cell changes during pregnancy in multiple sclerosis (dated by TCRdb to between 2017 and 2020). Libraries were prepared through the immunoSEQ multiplex PCR assay. TCRdb obtained this table from immuneACCESS and retained in-frame rearrangements with V and J assigned. These tables miss some clones; where compared with another copy, unresolved V genes account for less than half of the shortfall, and the remainder is unexplained. Present in this sample are 40,000 to 55,000 clones, approximately 91% of which were seen just once. Jointly, the top ten make up 0.27% of the sample. The sample in question was CD4+ T cells from peripheral blood mononuclear cells, obtained in the second trimester of pregnancy. Receptor source: a female donor with multiple sclerosis, enrolled in a pregnancy study.

J is TRBJ1-1 and V is TRBV10-2; the D is unclear. There are 13 residues in the CDR3. V was clipped by 5 bases and J by 4 bases, with 11 bases between them. Germline lookup yields CDR1 WSHSY and CDR2 SAAADI. The CDR3 here is CASSLEISTEAFF. In DNA form, the CDR3 reads TGCGCCAGCAGTTTGGAGATAAGCACTGAAGCTTTCTTT.

The V and J genes are TRBV7-3 and TRBJ2-3, with D possibly matching TRBD2 (5 bases). The CDR3 has 14 amino acids. Trimming took 4 bases from V and 9 from J, leaving 17 bases between them. Germline V gene lookup returns CDR1 SGHTA and CDR2 FQGTGA. This CDR3 reads CASSSTPGMGTQYF. The CDR3 coding sequence is TGTGCCAGCAGCTCAACCCCCGGGATGGGGACGCAGTATTTT.

As to this clone: Germline and junction disagree at one end, which may indicate a read error. This sample includes further DNA sequences coding for the same CDR3. This chain connects TRBV27 to TRBJ1-5; 7 bases match TRBD1. The V gene's germline CDR1 is MNHEY and CDR2 SMNVEV (reference sequence). The CDR3 extends over 12 amino acids. CDR3 nucleotide sequence: TGTGCTGCTCAGGGGGTAGGTCAGCCCCAACATTTT. Translating gives CAAQGVGQPQHF.

The V call is TRBV2, the J call TRBJ1-4, with 7 bases that match TRBD1. Germline CDR1 and CDR2: SNHLY and FYNNEI. This CDR3 has 15 amino acids. V gave up 2 bases and J gave up 6 bases; unmatched junction bases: 6. The CDR3 region is CASSEWGDRDEKLFF. The CDR3 DNA reads as TGTGCCAGCAGTGAATGGGGGGACAGAGATGAAAAACTGTTTTTT.

This chain links TRBV23-1 with TRBJ1-3, with 7 bases matching TRBD1. TRBV23-1 is annotated as an ORF whose role is uncertain. The CDR3 extends over 15 amino acids. J lost 2 bases, V lost 6 bases, and 7 bases had no gene match. This CDR3 is CASRRWTGPGNTIYF. The CDR3 DNA follows: TGCGCCAGCAGGCGATGGACAGGCCCTGGAAACACCATATATTTT.

This clone is a singleton in its sample. This sequence joins TRBV7-9 and TRBJ2-7; D is unresolved. The CDR3 sequence is 16 residues long. Germline V gene sequence: CDR1 SEHNR, CDR2 FQNEAQ (reference sequence). The V and J ends lost 4 bases and 4 bases respectively, with 20 bases between them. The CDR3 here is CASSSFPGTPPYEQYF. The CDR3 DNA sequence: TGTGCCAGCAGCTCCTTTCCAGGTACACCCCCTTACGAGCAGTACTTC. Together with reference TRBV7-9 and TRBJ2-7, the CDR3 gives the full variable domain: DTGVSQNPRHKITKRGQNVTFRCDPISEHNRLYWYRQTLGQGPEFLTYFQNEAQLEKSRLLSDRFSAERPKGSFSTLEIQRTEQGDSAMYLCASSSFPGTPPYEQYFGPGTRLTVT.

This sequence joins TRBV25-1 and TRBJ1-1, with TRBD1 as a possible D gene (6 bases). CDR3 length equals 15 residues. Per the germline V gene, CDR1 is MGHDK and CDR2 is SYGVNS. V was trimmed by 1 base and J by 8 bases, leaving 17 bases between them. CDR3 loop: CASSEWDGGAGEAFF. CDR3 sequence (DNA): TGTGCCAGCAGTGAATGGGATGGGGGGGCAGGGGAAGCTTTCTTT.

The genes are TRBV13 and TRBJ1-1; D is possibly TRBD1 (5 bases). Between the trimmed V and J ends, which lost 1 base and 0 bases, there was a span of 12 bases. The CDR3 runs to 16 residues. The germline V gene encodes CDR1 PRHDT and CDR2 FYEKMQ (reference sequence). CDR3 coding DNA: TGTGCCAGCAGCTTAGCCGGGGGGGTCATGAACACTGAAGCTTTCTTT. Protein product: CASSLAGGVMNTEAFF.

V gene TRBV2 combines with J gene TRBJ2-3, with TRBD2 as a possible D gene (5 bases). This CDR3 is built from 15 residues. CDR1 and CDR2 from the germline V gene are SNHLY and FYNNEI. Trimming left V 6 bases short and J 2 bases short, with 15 bases between. The CDR3 protein is CASSTARRVTDTQYF. The CDR3, as DNA: TGTGCCAGCAGCACCGCCCGGCGGGTCACAGATACGCAGTATTTT.

The chain links TRBV5-4 to TRBJ1-3, with TRBD1 as a possible D gene (6 bases). Per germline, CDR1 SGHNT and CDR2 YYREEE (reference sequence). The CDR3 has 15 amino acids. V dropped 3 bases and J dropped 4 bases, with 14 bases sitting between them. The CDR3: CASSSVGGQGNTIYF. DNA for the CDR3: TGTGCCAGCAGCTCTGTCGGGGGGCAAGGAAACACCATATATTTT.